This TCR beta chain was sequenced in a study of T cells expressing NK-cell markers. Overall study context: Just one sequenced donor of eight was HCMV-seronegative, while seven were seropositive. Study-level findings and limits: Clarity on HCMV specificity was lacking for the expanded NKG2C+ T cell clones. Among several donors, these clonotypes also ranked first in the CD3+CD56-NKG2C+ fraction.

Germline values: CDR1 MNHEY, CDR2 SMNVEV (reference sequence). The length of the CDR3 is 13 residues. Generation of TCR beta cDNA was performed by 5'RACE template switching incorporating UMIs. TCRdb re-called the 5' RACE reads and shows each CDR3 protein once, DNA omitted. Across some 150,000 distinct CDR3 sequences, the top ten clones capture 37% of the sample. As to this clonotype: What it binds is not known.

This chain uses TRBV27 with TRBJ2-1; TCRdb selects TRBD2, and the lack of DNA leaves this call unchecked. The sequenced sample consisted of blood T cells: a sorted CD56 or NKG2C T cell subset, CD4+ or CD8+ T cells, or bulk PBMC T cells (not recorded which). This sequence was found in a woman aged 45 to 65 in good health. CDR3 region: CASSFLAVNEQFF.